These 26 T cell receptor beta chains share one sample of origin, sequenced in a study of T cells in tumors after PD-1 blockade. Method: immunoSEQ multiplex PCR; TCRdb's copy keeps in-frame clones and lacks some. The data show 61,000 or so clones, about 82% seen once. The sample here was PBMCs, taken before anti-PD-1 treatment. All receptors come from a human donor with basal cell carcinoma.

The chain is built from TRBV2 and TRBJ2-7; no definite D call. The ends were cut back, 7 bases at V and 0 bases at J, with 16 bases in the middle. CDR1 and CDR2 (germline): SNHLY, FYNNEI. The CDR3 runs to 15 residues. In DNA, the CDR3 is TGTGCCAGCACCTACAGCAAGCTAAGCTCCTACGAGCAGTACTTC. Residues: CASTYSKLSSYEQYF. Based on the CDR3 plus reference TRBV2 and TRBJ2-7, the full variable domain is EPEVTQTPSHQVTQMGQEVILRCVPISNHLYFYWYRQILGQKVEFLVSFYNNEISEKSEIFDDQFSVERPDGSNFTLKIRSTKLEDSAMYFCASTYSKLSSYEQYFGPGTRLTVT.

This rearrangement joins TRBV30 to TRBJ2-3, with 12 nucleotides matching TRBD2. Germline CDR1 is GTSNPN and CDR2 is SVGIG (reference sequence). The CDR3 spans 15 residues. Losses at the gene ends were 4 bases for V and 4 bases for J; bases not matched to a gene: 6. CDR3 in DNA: TGTGCCTGGACGGCTAGCGGGGGGGTCCCAGATACGCAGTATTTT. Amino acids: CAWTASGGVPDTQYF.

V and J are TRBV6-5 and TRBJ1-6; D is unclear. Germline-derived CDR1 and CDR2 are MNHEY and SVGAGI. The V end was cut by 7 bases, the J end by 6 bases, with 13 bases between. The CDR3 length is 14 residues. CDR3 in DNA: TGTGCCAGCATGGTACAGCCGGGTAATTCACCCCTCCACTTT. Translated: CASMVQPGNSPLHF.

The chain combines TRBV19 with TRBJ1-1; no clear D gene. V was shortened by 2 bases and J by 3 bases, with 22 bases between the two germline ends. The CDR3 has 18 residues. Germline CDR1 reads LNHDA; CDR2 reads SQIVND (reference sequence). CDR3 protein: CASSISVLAVNTDTEAFF. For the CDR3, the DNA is TGTGCCAGTAGTATATCCGTATTGGCAGTCAATACGGACACTGAAGCTTTCTTT.

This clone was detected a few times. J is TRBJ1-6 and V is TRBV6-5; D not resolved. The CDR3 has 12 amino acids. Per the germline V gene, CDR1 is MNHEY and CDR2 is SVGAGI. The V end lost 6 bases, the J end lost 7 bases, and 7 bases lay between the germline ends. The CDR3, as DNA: TGTGCCAGCAGGAGCTTAAATTCACCCCTCCACTTT. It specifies CASRSLNSPLHF.

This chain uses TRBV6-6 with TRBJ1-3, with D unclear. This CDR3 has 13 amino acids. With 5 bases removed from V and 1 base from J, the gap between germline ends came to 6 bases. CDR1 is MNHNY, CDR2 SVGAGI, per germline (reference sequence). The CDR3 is CASSLKSGNTIYF. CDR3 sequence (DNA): TGTGCCAGCAGTCTCAAGTCTGGAAACACCATATATTTT.

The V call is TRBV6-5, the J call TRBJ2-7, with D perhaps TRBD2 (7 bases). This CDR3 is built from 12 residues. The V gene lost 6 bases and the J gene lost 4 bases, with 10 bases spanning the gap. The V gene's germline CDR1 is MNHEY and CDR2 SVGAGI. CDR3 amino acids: CASRGGPYEQYF. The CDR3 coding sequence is TGTGCCAGCAGGGGGGGGCCGTACGAGCAGTACTTC.

CDR3: CASSQASPTGGYGYTF. The CDR3 nucleotides read TGTGCCAGCAGCCAAGCAAGTCCGACAGGGGGCTATGGCTACACCTTC. The rearrangement links TRBV3-1 (or the pseudogene TRBV3-2) to TRBJ1-2; TRBD1 matches 9 bases. The ends lost 1 base at V and 4 bases at J; junction bases unmatched: 7. The CDR3 consists of 16 residues. Germline lookup yields CDR1 LGHDT and CDR2 YNNKEL (reference sequence).

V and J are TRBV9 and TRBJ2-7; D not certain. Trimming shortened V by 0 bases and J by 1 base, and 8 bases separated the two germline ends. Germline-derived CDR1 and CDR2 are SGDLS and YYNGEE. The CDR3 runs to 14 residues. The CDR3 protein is CASSVGDISYEQYF. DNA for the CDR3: TGTGCCAGCAGCGTAGGTGACATTTCCTACGAGCAGTACTTC.

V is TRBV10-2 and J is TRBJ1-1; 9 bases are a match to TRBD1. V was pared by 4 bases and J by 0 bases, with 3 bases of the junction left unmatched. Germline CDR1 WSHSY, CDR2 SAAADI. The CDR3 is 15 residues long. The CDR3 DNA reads TGCGCCAGCAGTGCCGGGGACAGGGTGAACACTGAAGCTTTCTTT. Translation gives CASSAGDRVNTEAFF.

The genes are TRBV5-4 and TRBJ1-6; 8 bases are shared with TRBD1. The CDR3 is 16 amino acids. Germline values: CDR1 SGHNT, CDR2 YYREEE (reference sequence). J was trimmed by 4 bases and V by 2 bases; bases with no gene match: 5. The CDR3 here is CASSLGQGSYNSPLHF. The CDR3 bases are TGTGCCAGCAGCTTAGGACAGGGATCGTATAATTCACCCCTCCACTTT.

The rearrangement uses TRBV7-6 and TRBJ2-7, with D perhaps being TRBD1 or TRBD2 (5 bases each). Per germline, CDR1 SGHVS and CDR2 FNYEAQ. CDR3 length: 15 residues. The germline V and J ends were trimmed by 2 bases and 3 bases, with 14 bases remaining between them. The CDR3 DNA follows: TGTGCCAGCAGCTTAAAGGAGGACGGACACTACGAGCAGTACTTC. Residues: CASSLKEDGHYEQYF. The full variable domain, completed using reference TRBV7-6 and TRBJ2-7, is GAGVSQSPRYKVTKRGQDVALRCDPISGHVSLYWYRQALGQGPEFLTYFNYEAQQDKSGLPNDRFSAERPEGSISTLTIQRTEQRDSAMYRCASSLKEDGHYEQYFGPGTRLTVT.

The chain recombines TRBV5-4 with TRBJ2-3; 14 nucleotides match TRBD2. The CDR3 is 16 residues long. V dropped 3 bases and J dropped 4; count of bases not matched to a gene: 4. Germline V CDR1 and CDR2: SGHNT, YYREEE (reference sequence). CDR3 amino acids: CASSSRLAGGPDTQYF. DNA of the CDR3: TGTGCCAGCAGCTCCCGACTAGCGGGGGGGCCAGATACGCAGTATTTT.

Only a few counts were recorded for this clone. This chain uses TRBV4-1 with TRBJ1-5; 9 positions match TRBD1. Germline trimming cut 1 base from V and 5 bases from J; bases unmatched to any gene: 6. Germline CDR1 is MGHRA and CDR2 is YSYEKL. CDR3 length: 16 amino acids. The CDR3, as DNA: TGCGCCAGCAGCCAAGGGGGACAGGGTAAGGATCAGCCCCAGCATTTT. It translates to CASSQGGQGKDQPQHF.

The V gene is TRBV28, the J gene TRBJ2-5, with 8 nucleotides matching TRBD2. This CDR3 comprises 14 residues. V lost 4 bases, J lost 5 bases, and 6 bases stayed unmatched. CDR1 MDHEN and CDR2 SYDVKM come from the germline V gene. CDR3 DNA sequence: TGTGCCAGCAGTTCGGGGGGGGGCCGGGAGACCCAGTACTTC. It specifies CASSSGGGRETQYF.

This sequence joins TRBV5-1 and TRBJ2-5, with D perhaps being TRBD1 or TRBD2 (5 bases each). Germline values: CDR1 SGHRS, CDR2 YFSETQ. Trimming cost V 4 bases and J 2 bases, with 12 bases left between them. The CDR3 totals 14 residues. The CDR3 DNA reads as TGCGCCAGCAGCGCGGCAGGGAGTCAAGAGACCCAGTACTTC. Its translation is CASSAAGSQETQYF. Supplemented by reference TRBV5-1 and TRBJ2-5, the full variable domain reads KAGVTQTPRYLIKTRGQQVTLSCSPISGHRSVSWYQQTPGQGLQFLFEYFSETQRNKGNFPGRFSGRQFSNSRSEMNVSTLELGDSALYLCASSAAGSQETQYFGPGTRLLVL.

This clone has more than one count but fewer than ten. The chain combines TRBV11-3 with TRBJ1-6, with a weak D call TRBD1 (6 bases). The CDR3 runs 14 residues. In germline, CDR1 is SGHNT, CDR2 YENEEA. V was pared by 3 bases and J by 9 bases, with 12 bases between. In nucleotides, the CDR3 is TGTGCCAGCAGCTTTCCAGGGGTCGGTTCACCCCTCCACTTT. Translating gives CASSFPGVGSPLHF. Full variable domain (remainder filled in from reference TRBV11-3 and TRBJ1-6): EAGVVQSPRYKIIEKKQPVAFWCNPISGHNTLYWYLQNLGQGPELLIRYENEEAVDDSQLPKDRFSAERLKGVDSTLKIQPAELGDSAVYLCASSFPGVGSPLHFGNGTRLTVT.

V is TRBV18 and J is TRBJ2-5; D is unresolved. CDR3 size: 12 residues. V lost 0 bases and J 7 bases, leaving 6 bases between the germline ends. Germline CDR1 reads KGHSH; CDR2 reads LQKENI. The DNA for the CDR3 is TGTGCCAGCTCACCACCGTTAAGGACCCAGTACTTC. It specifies CASSPPLRTQYF.

The CDR3 DNA sequence: TGTGCCAGCAGCTTATACCGGGACAGGGTGACTAACTATGGCTACACCTTC. Amino acid sequence: CASSLYRDRVTNYGYTF. The chain recombines TRBV5-5 with TRBJ1-2; 9 nucleotides agree with TRBD1. The CDR3 length is 17 residues. Germline values: CDR1 SGHKS, CDR2 YYEKEE (reference sequence). Trimming at V came to 2 bases and at J to 0 bases, leaving 8 bases not matched to a gene.

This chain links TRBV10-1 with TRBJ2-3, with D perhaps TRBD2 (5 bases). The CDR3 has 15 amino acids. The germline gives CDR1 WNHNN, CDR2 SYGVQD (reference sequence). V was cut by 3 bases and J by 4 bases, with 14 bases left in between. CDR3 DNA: TGCGCCAGCAGTGATGTGGTCTCAGCGGCAGATACGCAGTATTTT. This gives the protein CASSDVVSAADTQYF.

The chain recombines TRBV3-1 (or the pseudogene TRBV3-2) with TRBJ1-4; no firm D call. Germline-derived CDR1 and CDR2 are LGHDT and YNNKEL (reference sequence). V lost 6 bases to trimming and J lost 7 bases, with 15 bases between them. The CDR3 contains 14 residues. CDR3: CASSPGRTREKLFF. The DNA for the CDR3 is TGTGCCAGCAGTCCAGGCCGGACGCGTGAAAAACTGTTTTTT.

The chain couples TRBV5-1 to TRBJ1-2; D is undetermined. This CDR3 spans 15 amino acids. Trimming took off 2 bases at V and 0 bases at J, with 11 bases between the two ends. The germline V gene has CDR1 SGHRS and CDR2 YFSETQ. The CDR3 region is CASSFTLGTNYGYTF. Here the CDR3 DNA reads TGCGCCAGCAGCTTCACCCTAGGCACTAACTATGGCTACACCTTC.

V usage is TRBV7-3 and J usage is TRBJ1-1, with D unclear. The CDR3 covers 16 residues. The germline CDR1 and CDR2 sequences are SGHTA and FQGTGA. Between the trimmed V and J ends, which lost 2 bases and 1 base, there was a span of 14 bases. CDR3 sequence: CASSLLGGQGNTEAFF. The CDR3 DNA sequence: TGTGCCAGCAGCTTATTAGGAGGGCAAGGGAACACTGAAGCTTTCTTT. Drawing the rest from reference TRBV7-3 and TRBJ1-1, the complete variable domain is GAGVSQTPSNKVTEKGKYVELRCDPISGHTALYWYRQSLGQGPEFLIYFQGTGAADDSGLPNDRFFAVRPEGSVSTLKIQRTERGDSAVYLCASSLLGGQGNTEAFFGQGTRLTVV.

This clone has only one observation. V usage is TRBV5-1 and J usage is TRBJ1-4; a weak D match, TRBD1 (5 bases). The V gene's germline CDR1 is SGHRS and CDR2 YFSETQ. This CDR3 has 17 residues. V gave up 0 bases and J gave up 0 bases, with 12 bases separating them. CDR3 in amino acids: CASSLAGGFATNEKLFF. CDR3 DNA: TGCGCCAGCAGCTTGGCGGGGGGGTTTGCAACTAATGAAAAACTGTTTTTT. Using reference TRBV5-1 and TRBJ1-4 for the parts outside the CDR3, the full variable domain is KAGVTQTPRYLIKTRGQQVTLSCSPISGHRSVSWYQQTPGQGLQFLFEYFSETQRNKGNFPGRFSGRQFSNSRSEMNVSTLELGDSALYLCASSLAGGFATNEKLFFGSGTQLSVL.

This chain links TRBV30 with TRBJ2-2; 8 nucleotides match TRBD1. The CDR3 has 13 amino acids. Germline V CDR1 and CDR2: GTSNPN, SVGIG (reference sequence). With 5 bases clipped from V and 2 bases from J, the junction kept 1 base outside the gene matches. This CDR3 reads CAWGQGNTGELFF. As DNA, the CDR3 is TGTGCCTGGGGACAGGGTAACACCGGGGAGCTGTTTTTT.

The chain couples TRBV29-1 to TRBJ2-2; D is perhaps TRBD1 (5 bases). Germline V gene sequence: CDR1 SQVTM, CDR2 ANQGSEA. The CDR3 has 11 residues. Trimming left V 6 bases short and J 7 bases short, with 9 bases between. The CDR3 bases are TGCAGCGTACAAGGGGACGGGGAGCTGTTTTTT. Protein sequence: CSVQGDGELFF.